The entry below describes one T cell receptor (beta chain). As yet, its antigen is unknown. These data come from a study of cytomegalovirus exposure and HLA in healthy donors. The study's findings and limits: Under in vitro conditions, a few CMV-associated chains were confirmed as specific for CMV antigens.

Clones were read by immunoSEQ multiplex PCR, and TCRdb kept only the in-frame ones, dropping some. Of 200,000 to 250,000 clones in the sample, around 87% were seen once. The V gene lost 6 bases and the J gene lost 7 bases, with 10 bases spanning the gap. This CDR3 comprises 11 residues. Looked up from germline, CDR1 is MNHEY and CDR2 is SMNVEV (reference sequence). The clonotype originates from a woman under 30 in good health and CMV-seropositive. Sequenced input: PBMCs. The chain recombines TRBV27 with TRBJ2-7, with D perhaps TRBD2 (5 bases). The CDR3, as DNA: TGTGCCAGCAGCTCCTGGGAGGAGCAGTACTTC. Its translation: CASSSWEEQYF.